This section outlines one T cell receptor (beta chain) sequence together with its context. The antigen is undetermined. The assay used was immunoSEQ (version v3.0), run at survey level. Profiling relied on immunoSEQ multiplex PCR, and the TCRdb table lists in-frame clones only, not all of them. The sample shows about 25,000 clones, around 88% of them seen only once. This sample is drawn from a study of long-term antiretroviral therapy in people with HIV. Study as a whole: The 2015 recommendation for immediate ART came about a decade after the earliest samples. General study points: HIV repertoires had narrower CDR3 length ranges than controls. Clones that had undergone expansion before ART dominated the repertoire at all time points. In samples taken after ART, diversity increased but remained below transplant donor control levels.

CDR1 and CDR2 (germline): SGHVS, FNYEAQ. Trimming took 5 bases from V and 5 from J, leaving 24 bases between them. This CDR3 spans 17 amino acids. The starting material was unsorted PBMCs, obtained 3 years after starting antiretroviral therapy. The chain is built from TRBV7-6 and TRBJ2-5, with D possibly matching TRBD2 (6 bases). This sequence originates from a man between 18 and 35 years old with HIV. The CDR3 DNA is TGTGCCAGCAGCCATAGGGGCCTCACTAGTGCGGGGGAGACCCAGTACTTC. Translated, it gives CASSHRGLTSAGETQYF.